This entry describes one T cell receptor beta chain. Its antigen is unidentified. This record belongs to a study of shared clonotypes between healthy human individuals. Study at large: Per-donor plates numbered three CD4 naive, three CD4 memory, two CD8 naive and one CD8 memory.

The table came from immunoSEQ multiplex PCR; TCRdb's copy has only in-frame clones and leaves some out. The table lists 1.5 million to 1.9 million clones, 95% to 99% of them singletons. Study-level findings and limits: Around 5.4% of naive CD4 clonotypes were common to a handful of donors.

Study donors comprised healthy, HIV-negative adults devoid of recent acute infection or vaccination. Everyone who donated was a Caucasian adult who lived in Nashville, Tennessee. Germline assignment: CDR1 ENHRY and CDR2 SYGVKD. The CDR3 runs to 14 residues. V lost 7 bases to trimming and J lost 6 bases, with 15 bases between them. This clonotype was sampled from a man under 40 in good health. This chain links TRBV10-3 with TRBJ2-2, with D perhaps TRBD1 (5 bases). Material for sequencing was naive CD4+ T cells sorted from blood. Regarding subset: CD45RA+ positively selected. CDR3 region: CAITEEEGAGELFF. The CDR3 DNA follows: TGTGCCATCACCGAAGAGGAAGGGGCCGGGGAGCTGTTTTTT.